The present TCR beta chain was sequenced within a study of blood T cells in healthy people across ages. On the study more broadly: In model experiments, template switching was able to capture about one barcoded beta molecule for every two T cells that were present. Regarding the study as a whole: PBMC samples, being unsorted, prevented any conclusive comparison of naive and antigen-experienced cells.

It was with a sample-barcoded 5' primer and a J-beta primer mix that a second PCR of roughly 7 to 12 cycles was run. TCRdb analysed the 5' RACE reads with MiXCR anew, one entry per CDR3 protein. The profile shows over a million distinct CDR3 sequences, approximately 39% of them singletons. This clonotype was observed a handful of times. The antigen remains undetermined. Germline V gene sequence: CDR1 MNHEY, CDR2 SMNVEV (reference sequence). The CDR3 length is 18 residues. The V and J ends lost 1 base and 0 bases, in that order; junction bases with no gene match: 9. The V call is TRBV27, the J call TRBJ1-1, with TRBD1 matching 9 bases. This receptor was taken from a woman under 30 in good health. Sequencing was done on a sample of blood. CDR3 nucleotide sequence: TGTGCCAGCAGTTTATATGGGACAGGGAGCGCCATGAACACTGAAGCTTTCTTT. Its protein is CASSLYGTGSAMNTEAFF.